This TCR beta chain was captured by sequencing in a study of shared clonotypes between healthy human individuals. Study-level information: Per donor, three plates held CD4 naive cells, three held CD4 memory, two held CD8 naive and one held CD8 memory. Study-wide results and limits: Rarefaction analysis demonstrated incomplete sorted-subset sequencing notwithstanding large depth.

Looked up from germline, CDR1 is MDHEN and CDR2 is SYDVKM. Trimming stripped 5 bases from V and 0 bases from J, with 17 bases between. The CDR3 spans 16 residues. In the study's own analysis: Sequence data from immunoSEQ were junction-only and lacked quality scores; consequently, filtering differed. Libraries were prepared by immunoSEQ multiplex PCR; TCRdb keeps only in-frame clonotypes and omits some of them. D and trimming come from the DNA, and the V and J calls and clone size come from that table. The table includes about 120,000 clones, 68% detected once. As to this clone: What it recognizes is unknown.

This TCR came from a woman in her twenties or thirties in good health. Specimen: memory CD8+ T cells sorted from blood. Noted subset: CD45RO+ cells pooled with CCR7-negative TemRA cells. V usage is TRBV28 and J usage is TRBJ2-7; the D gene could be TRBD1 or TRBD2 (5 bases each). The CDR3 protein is CASSRETGTLSYEQYF. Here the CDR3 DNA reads TGTGCCAGCAGTCGGGAAACCGGGACCCTCTCCTACGAGCAGTACTTC.